Listed below are T cell receptor beta chains from one sample, sequenced in a study of control samples from healthy donors and cancer patients. This table comes from immunoSEQ multiplex PCR, and its TCRdb copy is limited to in-frame clones, with some not included. The sample has fewer than 120,000 clones; approximately 90% are singletons. The specimen sequenced was PBMCs. The receptors come from a woman between 55 and 75 years old with lung cancer. CDR3s leave out the opening cysteine and the closing phenylalanine or tryptophan. Fields, in order: CDR3 length, J gene, clone size, V gene, CDR3 protein. Clone sizes are given selectively: once, few, many, or a class where the clone is expanded.

>14|TRBJ1-2|NA|TRBV18
ASSPRRTEKDYGYT
>9|TRBJ1-6|once|TRBV7-2
ASSRDSPLH
>13|TRBJ1-6|NA|TRBV4-3
ASSQDRQGSSPLH
>13|TRBJ1-2|NA|TRBV7-2
ASSSRGGQAYGYT
>14|TRBJ1-2|NA|TRBV4-1
ASSPGPTGHNYGYT
>13|TRBJ1-3|NA|TRBV27
ASSRDREGGNTIY
>13|TRBJ2-1|NA|TRBV9
ASSEGQISYNEQF
>14|TRBJ2-3|NA|TRBV9
ASSWTSGPATDTQY
>13|TRBJ2-7|NA|TRBV6-1
ASSEVSWTTYEQY
>12|TRBJ1-2|NA|TRBV7-8
ASSFGGISYGYT
>11|TRBJ2-7|NA|TRBV7-9
ASSLELTYEQY
>13|TRBJ2-5|NA|TRBV7-2
ASSLVGIIQETQY
>10|TRBJ1-6|NA|TRBV6-6
ASSPSNSPLH
>11|TRBJ1-2|NA|TRBV25-1
ASSVTADYGYT
>12|TRBJ1-4|NA|TRBV28
ASSPDRGHEKLF
>12|TRBJ1-5|NA|TRBV19
ASTLEGSNQPQH
>12|TRBJ1-6|NA|TRBV11-3
ASSLDRGNSPLH
>12|TRBJ1-5|once|TRBV24-1
ATSDSGEHQPQH
>14|TRBJ2-1|NA|TRBV15
ATSRDPGTSYNEQF
>16|TRBJ1-2|NA|TRBV7-2
ASSLRLLGGATNYGYT
>10|TRBJ1-2|NA|TRBV12-3/TRBV12-4
ASSQGAWGYT
>13|TRBJ2-5|NA|TRBV2
ASSLGQTLGETQY
>12|TRBJ2-2|NA|TRBV6-4
ASTRDTNTGELF
>11|TRBJ2-3|NA|TRBV7-2
ASSFRGTDTQY
>13|TRBJ2-7|NA|TRBV5-1
ASSLGVAGVNEQY
>16|TRBJ1-4|NA|TRBV7-4
ASSSVLEEHEINEKLF
>10|TRBJ2-1|NA|TRBV5-6
ASGNPYNEQF
>13|TRBJ1-3|NA|TRBV28
ATKTGPTSGNTIY
>12|TRBJ1-1|NA|TRBV19
ASSIGGGNTEAF
>10|TRBJ2-7|NA|TRBV27
ASSLWANEQY
>12|TRBJ1-2|NA|TRBV6-5
ASSYGQIAGGYT
>12|TRBJ1-1|once|TRBV5-1
ASSRDGLNTEAF
>12|TRBJ2-7|once|TRBV5-1
ASSPQQGAGEQY
>13|TRBJ2-7|NA|TRBV14
ASSQDSVSYYEQY
>14|TRBJ2-2|NA|TRBV7-3
ASSFPQGKWTGELF
>10|TRBJ2-1|NA|TRBV7-9
ASSGSYNEQF
>13|TRBJ2-3|NA|TRBV6-5
ASSPTDFYTDTQY
>11|TRBJ2-7|NA|TRBV19
ASSFTQGYEQY
>13|TRBJ1-5|NA|TRBV15
ATSRASGYDQPQH
>11|TRBJ2-3|NA|TRBV5-1
ASRGGATDTQY
>11|TRBJ1-2|NA|TRBV29-1
SVAMDRGYGYT
>13|TRBJ2-2|NA|TRBV11-2
ASSLGGGSTGELF
>13|TRBJ1-5|NA|TRBV7-2
ASSSGTGGSQPQH
>13|TRBJ2-7|NA|TRBV3-1/TRBV3-2
ASSPIGGGSYEQY
>9|TRBJ1-2|NA|TRBV29-1
SGGQSYGYT
>13|TRBJ2-1|NA|TRBV7-9
ASSSTVSSYNEQF
>17|TRBJ1-5|NA|TRBV7-9
ASSRPEDEKRHSNQPQH
>12|TRBJ1-6|few|TRBV30
AWGRGGRNSPLH
>11|TRBJ1-1|NA|TRBV7-3
ASSSTGYTEAF
>14|TRBJ2-7|NA|TRBV4-2
ASSQEGTSATYEQY
>13|TRBJ2-3|NA|TRBV7-9
ASSPLGTGTDTQY